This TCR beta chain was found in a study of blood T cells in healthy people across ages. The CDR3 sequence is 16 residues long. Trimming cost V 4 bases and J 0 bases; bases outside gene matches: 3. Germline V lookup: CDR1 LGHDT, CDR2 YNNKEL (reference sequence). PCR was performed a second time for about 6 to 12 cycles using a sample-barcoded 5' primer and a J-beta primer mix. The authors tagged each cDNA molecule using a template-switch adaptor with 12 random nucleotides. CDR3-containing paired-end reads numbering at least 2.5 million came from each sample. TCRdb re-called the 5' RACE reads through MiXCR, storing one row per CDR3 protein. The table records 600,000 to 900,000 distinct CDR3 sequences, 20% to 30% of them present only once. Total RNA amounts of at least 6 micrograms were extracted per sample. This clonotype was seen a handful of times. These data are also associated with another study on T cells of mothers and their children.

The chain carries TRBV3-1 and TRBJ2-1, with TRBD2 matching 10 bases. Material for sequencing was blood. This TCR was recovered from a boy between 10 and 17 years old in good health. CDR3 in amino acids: CASSRTSGSSYNEQFF. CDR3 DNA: TGTGCCAGCAGCCGGACTAGCGGTAGCTCCTACAATGAGCAGTTCTTC.